The subject of this entry is one TCR beta chain. This sample was taken from a study of blood T cell repertoires in COVID-19. Seattle patients were enrolled during active infection and followed longitudinally. TCRdb's copy holds only in-frame clones and misses some; the assay was immunoSEQ multiplex PCR. The sample lists approximately 350,000 clones, 65% to 90% occurring once. V lost 8 bases and J lost 2, with 6 bases in between. The CDR3 has 11 residues. Germline-derived CDR1 and CDR2 are SGHNT and YENEEA. The source material was peripheral blood. The V call is TRBV11-3, the J call TRBJ1-1; no definite D call. The sequence was collected from a woman aged 55-69 years with COVID-19, enrolled during active disease. DNA for the CDR3: TGTGCCAGCGGAGTTAACACTGAAGCTTTCTTT. Translated, it gives CASGVNTEAFF.